This T cell receptor (beta chain) was profiled in a study of blood T cell repertoires in COVID-19. Looking at the study overall: Collection of acute and convalescent COVID-19 samples took place in the United States, Italy and Spain.

TCRdb's copy holds only in-frame clones and misses some; the assay was immunoSEQ multiplex PCR. The sample lists 130,000 or so clones; roughly 84% were seen once. This sequence was found in a woman aged 80 or over with acute or convalescent COVID-19. The specimen sequenced was peripheral blood.

The CDR3 sequence: CASGLGAGGSSYEQYF. The CDR3 nucleotides read TGTGCTAGTGGTTTGGGAGCGGGGGGAAGCTCCTACGAGCAGTACTTC. The chain couples TRBV12-5 to TRBJ2-7; 9 bases agree with TRBD2. The CDR3 spans 16 residues. Germline assignment: CDR1 LGHNT and CDR2 FRNRAP. Trimming took 1 base from V and 0 from J; bases not matched to a gene: 4.